This TCR beta chain was identified in a study of T-cell memory formation after mild COVID-19. V shed 4 bases and J shed 6 bases, with 11 bases lying between them. The CDR3 contains 13 residues. Germline V lookup: CDR1 SGHTA, CDR2 FQGTGA. For this clonotype: Antigen unknown.

Whole-study findings and limits: Contracting clones from day 15 to 85 had balanced CD4/CD8; later expanders favoured CD4+. Contracting CD8+ clones were enriched in EMRA, CD4+ mainly in CM and EM.

From the 5' RACE reads, TCRdb called clonotypes with MiXCR, one entry per CDR3 protein. The data hold roughly 300,000 distinct CDR3 sequences, with approximately 7.6% observed a single time. The TCR sequence derives from a man between 18 and 35 years old who had mild COVID-19 (a few samples of this study predate the infection). Cell type and time point are not known. The sequenced sample consisted of PBMCs or a T cell subset sorted from them (not recorded which). The J gene is TRBJ2-3, the V gene TRBV7-3; possible D gene TRBD2, 6 bases. In DNA, the CDR3 is TGTGCCAGCAGCTCCCGACGGGGGGATACGCAGTATTTT. Residues: CASSSRRGDTQYF.